Below are 15 T cell receptor beta chains sequenced from a single sample in a study of OX40 agonist ivuxolimab in advanced cancers. Clones were sequenced by immunoSEQ multiplex PCR, and TCRdb holds only the in-frame ones, with some missing. This table has about 67,000 clones, over 80% appearing once. The sample here was CD4+ or CD8+ T cells sorted from blood, taken in a trial of the OX40 agonist ivuxolimab. The receptors derive from an adult with an advanced solid tumor such as melanoma, head and neck, liver or kidney cancer.

The CDR3 is CASSLPQRLGGSKNIQYF. CDR3 DNA sequence: TGTGCCAGCAGCTTACCCCAGCGGCTAGGGGGGTCCAAAAACATTCAGTACTTC. The chain is built from TRBV7-8 and TRBJ2-4; the D gene could be TRBD1 or TRBD2 (6 bases each). Trimming stripped 2 bases from V and 2 bases from J, with 19 bases between. Germline V CDR1 and CDR2: SGHVS, FQNEAQ. The CDR3 has 18 amino acids.

The chain couples TRBV2 to TRBJ2-2; tentatively, D is TRBD2 (5 bases). V was cut by 6 bases and J by 6 bases, with 14 bases left in between. The CDR3 sequence is 14 residues long. Germline lookup yields CDR1 SNHLY and CDR2 FYNNEI. The CDR3 coding sequence is TGTGCCAGCAGCCCGGACTTCACCCCCGGGGAGCTGTTTTTT. Amino acids: CASSPDFTPGELFF.

The chain is built from TRBV14 and TRBJ2-3; D perhaps matches TRBD1 (5 bases). The V end was cut by 0 bases, the J end by 6 bases, with 19 bases between. This CDR3 contains 17 residues. Per germline, CDR1 SGHDN and CDR2 FVKESK. As DNA, the CDR3 is TGTGCCAGCAGCCAAGATCGTAGGGGTGGAGCTCGGGATACGCAGTATTTT. The encoded protein is CASSQDRRGGARDTQYF.

The V gene is TRBV10-3, the J gene TRBJ1-4; TRBD1 matches at 7 bases. V lost 5 bases and J lost 4; bases outside the gene matches: 7. CDR1 is ENHRY, CDR2 SYGVKD, per germline. The CDR3 has 15 residues. This chain's CDR3 is CAISSARGSNEKLFF. In DNA, the CDR3 is TGTGCCATCAGTAGCGCCAGGGGGAGTAATGAAAAACTGTTTTTT.

The CDR3 here is CASSGGRGNEQYF. The CDR3 DNA sequence: TGTGCCAGCAGCGGAGGAAGGGGGAACGAGCAGTACTTC. V and J are TRBV11-3 and TRBJ2-7; tentative D call: TRBD1 (6 bases). The germline V and J ends were trimmed by 5 bases and 5 bases, with 13 bases remaining between them. This CDR3 spans 13 amino acids. Germline assignment: CDR1 SGHNT and CDR2 YENEEA.

The V call is TRBV29-1, the J call TRBJ2-5; D is unclear. V lost 6 bases to trimming and J lost 5 bases, with 7 bases between them. Germline V gene lookup returns CDR1 SQVTM and CDR2 ANQGSEA. This CDR3 is 10 amino acids long. CDR3 sequence reads: CSVAMETQYF. DNA for the CDR3: TGCAGCGTGGCTATGGAGACCCAGTACTTC.

On this clone: The sample carries other DNA sequences with the same CDR3. The chain uses TRBV6-1 and TRBJ1-5; D ambiguous. The ends were cut back, 7 bases at V and 3 bases at J, with 7 bases in the middle. This CDR3 is 12 amino acids long. The germline gives CDR1 MNHNS, CDR2 SASEGT. CDR3 nucleotides: TGTGCCAGCACCGGGTCCAATCAGCCCCAGCATTTT. Protein product: CASTGSNQPQHF.

The rearrangement links TRBV9 to TRBJ2-3, with 10 bases identical to TRBD2. Germline lookup yields CDR1 SGDLS and CDR2 YYNGEE. CDR3 length equals 18 residues. J gave up 0 bases and V 3 bases, and 10 bases lay outside the gene matches. The CDR3 protein is CASSAHPTSGTSTDTQYF. As DNA, the CDR3 is TGTGCCAGCAGCGCCCATCCTACTAGCGGGACTAGCACAGATACGCAGTATTTT.

This chain connects TRBV5-5 to TRBJ2-7, with 9 bases matching TRBD2. CDR3 length equals 14 residues. The V segment lost 4 bases and the J segment 5 bases; nucleotides outside the gene matches: 7. Germline V gene sequence: CDR1 SGHKS, CDR2 YYEKEE (reference sequence). CDR3 coding DNA: TGTGCCAGCAGCCGGACTAGCGCAACCCACGAGCAGTACTTC. Translating it yields CASSRTSATHEQYF. Full variable domain (rest looked up from reference TRBV5-5 and TRBJ2-7): DAGVTQSPTHLIKTRGQQVTLRCSPISGHKSVSWYQQVLGQGPQFIFQYYEKEERGRGNFPDRFSARQFPNYSSELNVNALLLGDSALYLCASSRTSATHEQYFGPGTRLTVT.

The J gene is TRBJ2-7, the V gene TRBV6-5, with 11 bases that match TRBD2. Losses at the gene ends were 6 bases for V and 2 bases for J; bases not matched to a gene: 6. Germline lookup yields CDR1 MNHEY and CDR2 SVGAGI. The CDR3 is 15 residues long. The CDR3 DNA sequence: TGTGCCAGCAGCCTAGCGGGAGGCCGAACCTACGAGCAGTACTTC. Residues: CASSLAGGRTYEQYF.

CDR3 nucleotides: TGTGCCAGCAGCTCCCCTAGCGTAGGGGGCACCACGCAGTTCTTC. Translated, it gives CASSSPSVGGTTQFF. The rearrangement uses TRBV7-2 and TRBJ2-1; D perhaps matches TRBD1 (7 bases). The germline CDR1 and CDR2 sequences are SGHTA and FQGNSA. The CDR3 is 15 residues long. V lost 4 bases, J lost 12 bases, and 22 bases lay in between.

J is TRBJ1-4 and V is TRBV5-1, with D possibly being TRBD1 (6 bases). V dropped 0 bases and J dropped 8 bases, with 17 bases sitting between them. This CDR3 has 16 residues. CDR1 SGHRS and CDR2 YFSETQ come from the germline V gene. The CDR3 bases are TGCGCCAGCAGCTTGGCCTTCGGCCAGGGGCGGGAAAAACTGTTTTTT. Its translation: CASSLAFGQGREKLFF.

The V call is TRBV25-1, the J call TRBJ2-1; 7 nucleotides agree with TRBD2. Losses at the gene ends were 4 bases for V and 7 bases for J; bases not matched to a gene: 10. CDR1 MGHDK and CDR2 SYGVNS come from the germline V gene. This CDR3 comprises 15 residues. This chain's CDR3 is CASSGLAQAENEQFF. Here the CDR3 DNA reads TGTGCCAGCAGTGGACTAGCTCAGGCCGAGAATGAGCAGTTCTTC.

This clone was detected once. The rearrangement joins TRBV28 to TRBJ2-7; 8 bases are a match to TRBD1. This CDR3 comprises 15 residues. V was pared by 4 bases and J by 3 bases, with 8 bases of the junction left unmatched. Germline assignment: CDR1 MDHEN and CDR2 SYDVKM. CDR3 protein: CASSSGTGEYYEQYF. DNA for the CDR3: TGTGCCAGCAGTTCCGGGACAGGTGAATACTACGAGCAGTACTTC.

The chain links TRBV9 to TRBJ1-2; D is ambiguous. The ends were cut back, 2 bases at V and 2 bases at J, with 10 bases in the middle. Germline CDR1 is SGDLS and CDR2 is YYNGEE. There are 14 residues in the CDR3. DNA of the CDR3: TGTGCCAGCAGCGTTTACGATCGCAACTATGGCTACACCTTC. Protein product: CASSVYDRNYGYTF.